Below are 5 T cell receptor beta chains sequenced from a single sample in a study of blood T cell repertoires in COVID-19. Sequencing used immunoSEQ multiplex PCR; TCRdb keeps in-frame clones, though not all of them. Among around 330,000 clones, roughly 87% were seen once, and the ten largest hold 8% to 9.5%. The sequencing sample was made of PBMCs or T cells enriched from blood (not recorded which). These receptors were collected from a woman aged 18-30 years who had recovered from COVID-19.

This clone turned up a few times. The genes are TRBV7-8 and TRBJ1-6; 7 bases match TRBD1. Germline assignment: CDR1 SGHVS and CDR2 FQNEAQ. CDR3 length: 15 amino acids. Trimming at V came to 5 bases and at J to 8 bases, leaving 9 bases not matched to a gene. This CDR3 reads CASSPQTGFDSPLHF. The DNA of the CDR3 is TGTGCCAGCAGCCCCCAGACAGGGTTCGATTCACCCCTCCACTTT. Based on the CDR3 plus reference TRBV7-8 and TRBJ1-6, the full variable domain is GAGVSQSPRYKVAKRGQDVALRCDPISGHVSLFWYQQALGQGPEFLTYFQNEAQLDKSGLPSDRFFAERPEGSVSTLKIQRTQQEDSAVYLCASSPQTGFDSPLHFGNGTRLTVT.

CDR3 amino acids: CASSWGLAGGHNEQFF. The CDR3 nucleotides read TGCGCCAGCAGCTGGGGACTAGCGGGAGGTCATAATGAGCAGTTCTTC. The chain carries TRBV5-1 and TRBJ2-1, with TRBD2 matching 15 bases. Per germline, CDR1 SGHRS and CDR2 YFSETQ. V trimming: 3 bases; J trimming: 7 bases; junction bases outside the gene matches: 5. The CDR3 runs 16 residues.

V gene TRBV3-1 (or the pseudogene TRBV3-2) combines with J gene TRBJ1-3; 8 positions agree with TRBD1. This CDR3 region has 14 residues. V shed 5 bases, J shed 4 bases, and the junction held 4 bases outside the gene matches. Germline lookup yields CDR1 LGHDT and CDR2 YNNKEL (reference sequence). The CDR3 spells CASSAGQAGNTIYF. For the CDR3, the DNA is TGTGCCAGCAGCGCGGGACAGGCGGGAAACACCATATATTTT.

This clone was counted a few times. V gene TRBV5-4 combines with J gene TRBJ2-2; TRBD1 is a possible D gene (5 bases). V lost 7 bases, J lost 1 base, and 14 bases lay in between. This CDR3 has 15 residues. The germline gives CDR1 SGHNT, CDR2 YYREEE (reference sequence). The CDR3 is CASAISTGNTGELFF. For the CDR3, the DNA is TGTGCCAGCGCGATCAGCACAGGGAACACCGGGGAGCTGTTTTTT.

Points on this clone: Sequence at one end of the junction differs from germline and may be a read error. The V and J genes are TRBV11-2 and TRBJ2-3; tentatively, D is TRBD1 (5 bases). Germline V lookup: CDR1 SGHAT, CDR2 FQNNGV. The CDR3 has 13 amino acids. In DNA, the CDR3 is TGTGCCAGCAGCTTAGCCCGTTCACTGGGGCTGGGTTTT. This codes for CASSLARSLGLGF.